These 5 T cell receptor beta chains originate from one sample sequenced in a study of blood T cell repertoires in COVID-19. Libraries were prepared by immunoSEQ multiplex PCR; TCRdb keeps only in-frame clonotypes and omits some of them. The profile shows approximately 430,000 clones, approximately 90% of them singletons. The sample comprised peripheral blood. These TCRs come from a woman aged 25 to 39 with active or convalescent COVID-19.

The gene calls are TRBV6-5 and TRBJ2-4; 8 bases map to TRBD1. CDR3 size: 14 residues. V dropped 8 bases and J dropped 4; count of bases not matched to a gene: 7. CDR1 is MNHEY, CDR2 SVGAGI, per germline. The CDR3 DNA is TGTGCCAGCCATACCCGGGACAGGAAAAACATTCAGTACTTC. Amino acid sequence: CASHTRDRKNIQYF.

The chain has TRBV12-3 or TRBV12-4 and TRBJ2-7; a weak D match, TRBD2 (5 bases). Trimming took off 10 bases at V and 4 bases at J, with 11 bases between the two ends. The CDR3 extends over 11 amino acids. The CDR3 spells CAIRTGYEQYF. The CDR3 DNA follows: TGTGCCATCCGGACTGGATACGAGCAGTACTTC.

J is TRBJ1-2 and V is TRBV24-1; no firm D call. The CDR3 is 15 residues long. Germline CDR1 is KGHDR and CDR2 is SFDVKD. Trimming stripped 6 bases from V and 0 bases from J, with 13 bases between. The CDR3 DNA reads TGTGCCACCAGTTTTATGCCAGACTCTAACTATGGCTACACCTTC. This codes for CATSFMPDSNYGYTF.

The chain recombines TRBV9 with TRBJ2-2, with a tentative D call TRBD2 (7 bases). The CDR3 loop spans 16 amino acids. Germline assignment: CDR1 SGDLS and CDR2 YYNGEE. Trimming took off 5 bases at V and 2 bases at J, with 16 bases between the two ends. CDR3 region: CASRVGASGNTGELFF. For the CDR3, the DNA is TGTGCCAGCAGGGTGGGGGCTAGCGGAAACACCGGGGAGCTGTTTTTT. Full variable domain (missing parts from reference TRBV9 and TRBJ2-2): DSGVTQTPKHLITATGQRVTLRCSPRSGDLSVYWYQQSLDQGLQFLIQYYNGEERAKGNILERFSAQQFPDLHSELNLSSLELGDSALYFCASRVGASGNTGELFFGEGSRLTVL.

The genes are TRBV30 and TRBJ1-5, with D possibly TRBD1 on 5 matching bases. The germline V and J ends were trimmed by 5 bases and 5 bases, with 19 bases remaining between them. CDR1 and CDR2 (germline): GTSNPN, SVGIG (reference sequence). The CDR3 runs to 15 residues. The CDR3 DNA follows: TGTGCCTGGGGAAGTGCTCGGGGGTGGGATCAGCCCCAGCATTTT. Its translation is CAWGSARGWDQPQHF.